These 32 T cell receptor beta chains came from one sample sequenced in a study of patients and donors after allogeneic stem cell transplantation. TCRdb passed the RT-PCR reads through MiXCR, listing each CDR3 protein once. This repertoire shows 800,000 to 1,000,000 distinct CDR3 sequences, more than 15% found once; its top ten account for approximately 5.9%. The sequencing sample was made of blood, either unsorted or a sorted T cell fraction (not recorded which). The receptors were gathered from a human donor who was either an allogeneic HSCT recipient or a stem cell or donor lymphocyte infusion donor (not recorded which). It is not recorded whose cells these are; they may come from a transplant donor.

This clonotype was found many times. The rearrangement links TRBV12-3 or TRBV12-4 to TRBJ2-3; tentatively, D is TRBD1 or TRBD2 (5 bases each). The CDR3 loop spans 15 amino acids. V lost 6 bases and J lost 4, with 17 bases in between. The CDR3 nucleotides read TGTGCCAGCAGGACCCAGGCAAGAGGGGCAGATACGCAGTATTTT. It encodes CASRTQARGADTQYF.

This clonotype was found a few times. The chain joins TRBV20-1 to TRBJ2-1, with D possibly being TRBD2 (6 bases). V was pared by 1 base and J by 8 bases, with 12 bases between. This CDR3 comprises 13 residues. Germline V lookup: CDR1 DFQATT, CDR2 SNEGSKA (reference sequence). The CDR3 reads CSARVSGKDEQFF. CDR3 nucleotide sequence: TGCAGTGCTAGAGTTAGCGGTAAAGATGAGCAGTTCTTC.

This clonotype was picked up a small number of times. The gene calls are TRBV24-1 and TRBJ1-1, with 9 bases that match TRBD1. The junction had 11 bases not matched to a gene; V was cut back by 4 bases and J by 9 bases. Germline CDR1 KGHDR, CDR2 SFDVKD. This CDR3 has 15 amino acids. The CDR3, as DNA: TGTGCCACCAGTGACCCCGGGACAGGGAGGGGGAAAGCTTTCTTT. This codes for CATSDPGTGRGKAFF.

This clonotype showed up just a few times. This chain joins TRBV12-3 or TRBV12-4 and TRBJ2-7, with D possibly matching TRBD2 (5 bases). V lost 7 bases and J lost 6, with 16 bases in between. This CDR3 region has 13 residues. Written as DNA, the CDR3 is TGTGCCAGCAACCCGCGGCTAGCACGCGAGCAGTACTTC. Translation: CASNPRLAREQYF.

This clonotype was seen repeatedly, ten times or more. The rearrangement joins TRBV5-1 to TRBJ1-1; D is unclear. Germline V CDR1 and CDR2: SGHRS, YFSETQ. V lost 0 bases and J 2 bases, leaving 8 bases between the germline ends. The CDR3 has 14 amino acids. The CDR3 protein is CASSLGERNTEAFF. Here the CDR3 DNA reads TGCGCCAGCAGCTTGGGGGAGAGAAACACTGAAGCTTTCTTT.

This clonotype came up a few times. The chain couples TRBV7-9 to TRBJ1-2; D not certain. Trimming removed 5 bases at V and 2 bases at J, with 15 bases between. CDR1 is SEHNR, CDR2 FQNEAQ, per germline (reference sequence). The CDR3 contains 15 residues. CDR3 region: CASSTPEAGNYGYTF. As DNA, the CDR3 is TGTGCCAGCAGCACCCCCGAGGCGGGAAACTATGGCTACACCTTC.

This clonotype has at least ten counts. The chain recombines TRBV12-3 or TRBV12-4 with TRBJ2-1; unclear D gene. CDR3 length equals 11 residues. Deletions cut 6 bases from V and 8 bases from J, with 8 bases between. CDR3 protein: CASRDAYEQFF. The DNA of the CDR3 is TGTGCCAGCAGGGACGCATATGAGCAGTTCTTC.

The chain recombines TRBV19 with TRBJ1-4, with TRBD1 as a possible D gene (6 bases). The CDR3 spans 15 residues. Germline CDR1 reads LNHDA; CDR2 reads SQIVND (reference sequence). The V gene lost 5 bases and the J gene lost 4 bases, with 14 bases spanning the gap. The CDR3 loop is CASSPRQALNEKLFF. As DNA, the CDR3 is TGTGCCAGTAGTCCCCGACAGGCGCTTAATGAAAAACTGTTTTTT.

This clonotype was picked up a small number of times. This sequence joins TRBV27 and TRBJ2-3; maybe TRBD2 (5 bases). The CDR3 covers 15 residues. CDR1 and CDR2 from the germline V gene are MNHEY and SMNVEV (reference sequence). V shed 4 bases and J shed 2 bases, with 13 bases lying between them. CDR3 region: CASSSNGLATDTQYF. CDR3 nucleotide sequence: TGTGCCAGCAGTTCCAACGGACTCGCCACAGATACGCAGTATTTT.

V is TRBV4-3 and J is TRBJ1-6; D possibly corresponds to TRBD1 (5 bases). The length of the CDR3 is 20 residues. V lost 4 bases and J lost 2, with 24 bases in between. CDR1 LGHNA and CDR2 YSLEER come from the germline V gene. The CDR3 coding sequence is TGCGCCAGCAGCCTGACAGATCCTCGTGGCAGGGCTGCCTATAATTCACCCCTCCACTTT. Its translation: CASSLTDPRGRAAYNSPLHF.

This clonotype was found a few times. The gene calls are TRBV25-1 and TRBJ2-2; either TRBD1 or TRBD2 may fit D (5 bases each). CDR3 length: 19 residues. Germline loops: CDR1 MGHDK, CDR2 SYGVNS. The germline V and J ends were trimmed by 6 bases and 1 base, with 24 bases remaining between them. CDR3 residues: CASSPRRGYPGGNTGELFF. In nucleotides, the CDR3 is TGTGCCAGCAGCCCAAGAAGAGGGTACCCTGGGGGGAACACCGGGGAGCTGTTTTTT.

The table lists this clonotype with many counts. The chain uses TRBV20-1 and TRBJ2-7; unclear D gene. Trimming took 1 base from V and 9 from J, leaving 13 bases between them. The CDR3 has 12 residues. Looked up from germline, CDR1 is DFQATT and CDR2 is SNEGSKA (reference sequence). The CDR3 DNA follows: TGCAGTGCTAGAGCCGTGGGTGTCGGGCAGTACTTC. Translation gives CSARAVGVGQYF.

The chain couples TRBV7-9 to TRBJ1-2, with D perhaps matching TRBD1 (5 bases). The CDR3 runs 15 residues. V was clipped by 6 bases and J by 5 bases, with 19 bases between them. Germline CDR1 is SEHNR and CDR2 is FQNEAQ (reference sequence). The CDR3 protein is CASSSTLQEPYGYTF. For the CDR3, the DNA is TGTGCCAGCAGTTCGACTCTACAGGAGCCGTATGGCTACACCTTC.

This clonotype has only a few counts. This chain links TRBV4-1 with TRBJ1-6, with D maybe TRBD1 (6 bases). The CDR3 loop spans 16 amino acids. The germline CDR1 and CDR2 sequences are MGHRA and YSYEKL. Deletions cut 5 bases from V and 4 bases from J, with 15 bases between. The CDR3 region is CASSKAGTYYNSPLHF. As DNA, the CDR3 is TGCGCCAGCAGCAAAGCCGGGACATATTATAATTCACCCCTCCACTTT.

The genes are TRBV9 and TRBJ2-1; 9 bases fit TRBD1. The CDR3 loop spans 15 amino acids. The germline V gene encodes CDR1 SGDLS and CDR2 YYNGEE. V gave up 4 bases and J gave up 2 bases; unmatched junction bases: 4. In DNA form, the CDR3 reads TGTGCCAGCAGCTTCGGACAGGGGACCTACAATGAGCAGTTCTTC. It translates to CASSFGQGTYNEQFF.

The genes are TRBV30 and TRBJ1-1; D is possibly TRBD1 (6 bases). CDR1 and CDR2 (germline): GTSNPN, SVGIG (reference sequence). V was cut by 2 bases and J by 4 bases, with 8 bases left in between. The CDR3 is 12 amino acids. This CDR3 reads CAWSMGATEAFF. CDR3 DNA sequence: TGTGCCTGGAGTATGGGGGCCACTGAAGCTTTCTTT.

This rearrangement joins TRBV29-1 to TRBJ1-5; D is unclear. Germline V gene data show CDR1 as SQVTM and CDR2 as ANQGSEA. V dropped 3 bases and J dropped 4 bases, with 7 bases sitting between them. The CDR3 covers 12 residues. CDR3 region: CSVDGRNQPQHF. Written as DNA, the CDR3 is TGCAGCGTTGACGGGCGAAATCAGCCCCAGCATTTT.

This sequence joins TRBV9 and TRBJ2-7, with D perhaps being TRBD1 or TRBD2 (5 bases each). The germline gives CDR1 SGDLS, CDR2 YYNGEE. The CDR3 covers 14 residues. V shed 3 bases and J shed 3 bases, with 13 bases lying between them. The CDR3 sequence: CASSAGPNYYEQYF. The DNA for the CDR3 is TGTGCCAGCAGCGCGGGACCTAACTACTACGAGCAGTACTTC.

This clonotype came up once. The chain couples TRBV6-6 to TRBJ1-6; D not resolved. The germline V gene encodes CDR1 MNHNY and CDR2 SVGAGI (reference sequence). Between the trimmed V and J ends, which lost 6 bases and 7 bases, there was a span of 7 bases. CDR3 length: 12 amino acids. CDR3 DNA: TGTGCCAGCAGGTGGGGAAATTCACCCCTCCACTTT. It yields the protein CASRWGNSPLHF.

This chain connects TRBV2 to TRBJ2-3; a weak D match, TRBD2 (5 bases). In germline, CDR1 is SNHLY, CDR2 FYNNEI. This CDR3 spans 16 amino acids. With 8 bases removed from V and 3 bases from J, the gap between germline ends came to 21 bases. The CDR3 loop reads CASGGDQGFQTDTQYF. CDR3 bases: TGTGCCAGCGGAGGAGACCAAGGGTTCCAGACAGATACGCAGTATTTT.

This clonotype was seen a handful of times. The V call is TRBV27, the J call TRBJ1-4; 10 nucleotides agree with TRBD1. After removal of 2 bases from V and 8 bases from J, the junction contained 8 bases not matched to a gene. Germline V gives CDR1 MNHEY, CDR2 SMNVEV (reference sequence). The CDR3 length is 16 residues. The CDR3 coding sequence is TGTGCCAGCAGTTTAACCCCCCGGGACAGGGGCGAAAAACTGTTTTTT. This gives the protein CASSLTPRDRGEKLFF. The entire variable domain, with the rest obtained from reference TRBV27 and TRBJ1-4, is as follows: EAQVTQNPRYLITVTGKKLTVTCSQNMNHEYMSWYRQDPGLGLRQIYYSMNVEVTDKGDVPEGYKVSRKEKRNFPLILESPSPNQTSLYFCASSLTPRDRGEKLFFGSGTQLSVL.

V is TRBV20-1 and J is TRBJ2-5; TRBD1 matches 8 bases. Looked up from germline, CDR1 is DFQATT and CDR2 is SNEGSKA (reference sequence). The V gene end was trimmed by 5 bases and the J gene end by 3 bases; junction bases not matched to a gene: 8. The CDR3 is 14 residues long. The CDR3 here is CSAGRDRPKETQYF. As DNA, the CDR3 is TGCAGTGCTGGCCGGGACAGGCCAAAAGAGACCCAGTACTTC.

This clonotype was picked up a small number of times. The V gene is TRBV20-1, the J gene TRBJ1-2; D gene uncertain. The V end lost 5 bases, the J end lost 1 base, and 5 bases lay between the germline ends. This CDR3 is built from 11 residues. The germline V gene encodes CDR1 DFQATT and CDR2 SNEGSKA (reference sequence). CDR3 sequence: CSAVVNYGYTF. CDR3 coding DNA: TGCAGTGCTGTCGTTAACTATGGCTACACCTTC.

This sequence joins TRBV7-6 and TRBJ2-1; D may be TRBD2 (5 bases). V lost 3 bases to trimming and J lost 4 bases, with 10 bases between them. The CDR3 is made up of 14 amino acids. Germline CDR1 and CDR2: SGHVS and FNYEAQ. Here the CDR3 DNA reads TGTGCCAGCAGCTTCTTCGGGATATACAATGAGCAGTTCTTC. It codes for CASSFFGIYNEQFF.

Ten or more counts support this clonotype. The chain employs TRBV5-1 and TRBJ1-1; 8 bases fit TRBD1. Losses at the gene ends were 1 base for V and 1 base for J; bases not matched to a gene: 6. From germline, CDR1 is SGHRS and CDR2 YFSETQ. The CDR3 totals 16 residues. The CDR3 bases are TGCGCCAGCAGCTTGAAGTTTGGACAGGGGAACACTGAAGCTTTCTTT. This gives the protein CASSLKFGQGNTEAFF.

This clonotype has only a few counts. The chain couples TRBV9 to TRBJ1-5; TRBD1 might be the D (6 bases). This CDR3 comprises 14 residues. Germline CDR1 is SGDLS and CDR2 is YYNGEE. V was shortened by 4 bases and J by 3 bases, with 11 bases between the two germline ends. The CDR3 nucleotides are TGTGCCAGCAGCCCAGGGGAGTACAATCAGCCCCAGCATTTT. The encoded protein is CASSPGEYNQPQHF. The complete variable domain, with remaining parts taken from reference TRBV9 and TRBJ1-5, reads DSGVTQTPKHLITATGQRVTLRCSPRSGDLSVYWYQQSLDQGLQFLIQYYNGEERAKGNILERFSAQQFPDLHSELNLSSLELGDSALYFCASSPGEYNQPQHFGDGTRLSIL.

The chain employs TRBV4-1 and TRBJ2-7; TRBD2 agrees at 9 bases. This CDR3 is built from 15 residues. The V segment lost 2 bases and the J segment 5 bases; nucleotides outside the gene matches: 7. From germline, CDR1 is MGHRA and CDR2 YSYEKL. The CDR3 protein is CASSQLGLAGNEQYF. The CDR3 bases are TGCGCCAGCAGCCAATTGGGGCTAGCGGGGAACGAGCAGTACTTC.

This clonotype was counted many times. The chain uses TRBV12-3 or TRBV12-4 and TRBJ2-7; maybe TRBD1 (5 bases). The CDR3 runs to 12 residues. V lost 3 bases to trimming and J lost 3 bases, with 6 bases between them. The CDR3, as DNA: TGTGCCAGCAGTTTTGACAGCTACGAGCAGTACTTC. Translated, it gives CASSFDSYEQYF.

This clonotype was picked up a small number of times. The chain employs TRBV30 and TRBJ2-2; the D gene could be TRBD1 or TRBD2 (6 bases each). The V end was cut by 0 bases, the J end by 6 bases, with 14 bases between. The length of the CDR3 is 15 residues. Germline CDR1 and CDR2: GTSNPN and SVGIG (reference sequence). The CDR3 DNA follows: TGTGCCTGGAGTGTTTGGGGGGCAGCGTCCGGGGAGCTGTTTTTT. This codes for CAWSVWGAASGELFF. Full variable domain (missing parts from reference TRBV30 and TRBJ2-2): SQTIHQWPATLVQPVGSPLSLECTVEGTSNPNLYWYRQAAGRGLQLLFYSVGIGQISSEVPQNLSASRPQDRQFILSSKKLLLSDSGFYLCAWSVWGAASGELFFGEGSRLTVL.

This clonotype was observed at least ten times. In nucleotides, the CDR3 is TGCGCCAGCAGCACCGGGACAGGGGGGTCGAGGTCCTACAATGAGCAGTTCTTC. Translation: CASSTGTGGSRSYNEQFF. V usage is TRBV5-1 and J usage is TRBJ2-1; 11 bases align to TRBD1. V trimming: 4 bases; J trimming: 1 base; junction bases outside the gene matches: 10. There are 18 residues in the CDR3. CDR1 is SGHRS, CDR2 YFSETQ, per germline.

The chain links TRBV12-5 to TRBJ1-1, with D perhaps matching TRBD1 (5 bases). V dropped 0 bases and J dropped 3 bases, with 11 bases sitting between them. Per germline, CDR1 LGHNT and CDR2 FRNRAP. CDR3 size: 15 residues. The CDR3 sequence: CASGLVPGGDTEAFF. The DNA of the CDR3 is TGTGCTAGTGGTTTGGTCCCTGGGGGGGACACTGAAGCTTTCTTT. Full variable domain (rest looked up from reference TRBV12-5 and TRBJ1-1): DARVTQTPRHKVTEMGQEVTMRCQPILGHNTVFWYRQTMMQGLELLAYFRNRAPLDDSGMPKDRFSAEMPDATLATLKIQPSEPRDSAVYFCASGLVPGGDTEAFFGQGTRLTVV.

The chain has TRBV14 and TRBJ2-7, with D hard to call. V shed 3 bases and J shed 9 bases, with 12 bases lying between them. CDR1 and CDR2 from the germline V gene are SGHDN and FVKESK. This CDR3 contains 12 residues. The CDR3 coding sequence is TGTGCCAGCAGCCAGGCCCGGACGTGGCAGTACTTC. Translating it yields CASSQARTWQYF.